This T cell receptor (beta chain) was recovered during a study of CXCR3-negative and CXCR3-positive naive CD8 T cells. General study results and limits: CXCR3-positive naive cells had more hydrophobic TRB CDR3s than CXCR3-negative naive cells.

The CDR3 is made up of 14 amino acids. Germline lookup yields CDR1 SGHRS and CDR2 YFSETQ. The naive CD8+ gate required CD45RO-CCR7+CD27+CD95- phenotype. A word on this clonotype: Its specificity is not known.

The authors made the TRB cDNA libraries by 5' RACE using UMI labels. After re-calling the 5' RACE reads, TCRdb lists one entry per CDR3 protein, DNA absent. This table holds 100,000 to 150,000 distinct CDR3 sequences. The TCR was taken from a human donor in good health. Some clones in this sample may be carry-over from other donors' samples. The rearrangement joins TRBV5-1 to TRBJ2-1; TCRdb designates TRBD1, a call that cannot be tested without DNA. The specimen was naive CXCR3- CD8+ T cells from blood. The subset: CD45RO-CCR7+CD27+CD95- naive CD8+ T cells lacking CXCR3 (TNR3-). CDR3 loop: CASKGTGSYNEQFF.